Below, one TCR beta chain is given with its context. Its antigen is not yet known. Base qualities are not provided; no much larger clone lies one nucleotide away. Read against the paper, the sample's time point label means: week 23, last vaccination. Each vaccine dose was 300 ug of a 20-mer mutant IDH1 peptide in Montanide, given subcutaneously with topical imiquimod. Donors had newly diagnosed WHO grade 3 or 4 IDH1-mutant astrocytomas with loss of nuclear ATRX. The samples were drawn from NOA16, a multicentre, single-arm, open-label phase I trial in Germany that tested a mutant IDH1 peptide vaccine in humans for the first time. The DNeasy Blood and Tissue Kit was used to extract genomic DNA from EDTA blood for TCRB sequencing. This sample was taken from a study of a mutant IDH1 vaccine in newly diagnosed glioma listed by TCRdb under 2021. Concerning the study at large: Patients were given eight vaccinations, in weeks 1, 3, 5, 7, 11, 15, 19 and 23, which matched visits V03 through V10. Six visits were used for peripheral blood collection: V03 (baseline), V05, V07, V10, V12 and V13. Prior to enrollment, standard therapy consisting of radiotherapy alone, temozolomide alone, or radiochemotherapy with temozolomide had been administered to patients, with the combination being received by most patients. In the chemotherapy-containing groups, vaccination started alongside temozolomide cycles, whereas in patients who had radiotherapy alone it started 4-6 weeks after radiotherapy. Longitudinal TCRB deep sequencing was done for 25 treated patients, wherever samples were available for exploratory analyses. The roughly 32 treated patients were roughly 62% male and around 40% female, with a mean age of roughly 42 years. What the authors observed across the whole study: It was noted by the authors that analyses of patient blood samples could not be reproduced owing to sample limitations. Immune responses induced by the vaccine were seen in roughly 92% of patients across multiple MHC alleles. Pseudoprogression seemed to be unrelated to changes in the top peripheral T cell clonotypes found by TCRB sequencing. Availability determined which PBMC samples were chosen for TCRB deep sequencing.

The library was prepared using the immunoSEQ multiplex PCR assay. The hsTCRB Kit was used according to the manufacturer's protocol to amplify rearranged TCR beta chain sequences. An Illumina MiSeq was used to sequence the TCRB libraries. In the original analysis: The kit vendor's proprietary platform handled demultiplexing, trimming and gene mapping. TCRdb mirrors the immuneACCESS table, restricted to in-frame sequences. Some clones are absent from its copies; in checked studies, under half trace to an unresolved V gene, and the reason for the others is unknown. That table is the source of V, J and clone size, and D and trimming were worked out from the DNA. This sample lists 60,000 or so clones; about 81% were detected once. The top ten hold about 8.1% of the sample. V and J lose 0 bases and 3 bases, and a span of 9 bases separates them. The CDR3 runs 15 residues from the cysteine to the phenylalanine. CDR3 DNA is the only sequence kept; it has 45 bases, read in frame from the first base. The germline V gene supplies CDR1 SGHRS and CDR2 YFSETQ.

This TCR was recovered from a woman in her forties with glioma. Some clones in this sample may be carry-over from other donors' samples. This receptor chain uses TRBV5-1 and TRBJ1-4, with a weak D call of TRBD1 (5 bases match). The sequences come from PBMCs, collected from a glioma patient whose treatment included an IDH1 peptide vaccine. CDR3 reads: CASSLGGKANEKLFF. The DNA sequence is TGCGCCAGCAGCTTGGGGGGGAAGGCTAATGAAAAACTGTTTTTT.